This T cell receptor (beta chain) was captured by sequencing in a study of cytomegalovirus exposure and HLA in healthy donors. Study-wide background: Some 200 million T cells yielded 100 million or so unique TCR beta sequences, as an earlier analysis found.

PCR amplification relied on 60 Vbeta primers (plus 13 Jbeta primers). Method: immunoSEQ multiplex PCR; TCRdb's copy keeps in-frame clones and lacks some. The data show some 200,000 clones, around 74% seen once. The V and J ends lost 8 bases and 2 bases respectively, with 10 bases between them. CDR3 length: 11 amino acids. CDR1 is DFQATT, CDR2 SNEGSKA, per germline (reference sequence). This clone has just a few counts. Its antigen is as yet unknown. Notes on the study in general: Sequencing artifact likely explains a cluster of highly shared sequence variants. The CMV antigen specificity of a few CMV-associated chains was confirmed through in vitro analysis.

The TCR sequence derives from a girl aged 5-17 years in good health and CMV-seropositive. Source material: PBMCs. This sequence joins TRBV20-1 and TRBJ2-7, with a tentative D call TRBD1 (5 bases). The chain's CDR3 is CSTQGPYEQYF. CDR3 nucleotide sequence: TGCAGTACTCAGGGTCCCTACGAGCAGTACTTC.